This T cell receptor (beta chain) was observed in a study of persistence of HIV-infected CD4 T cells. Looking at the study overall: Suppressive ART had lasted a median of approximately 8 years. Anti-CD3/anti-CD28 beads activated more cells than antigen stimulation did.

The libraries were made with immunoSEQ version 4 in survey mode. TCRdb keeps only in-frame clones here, not all; method: immunoSEQ multiplex PCR. The top ten clones hold about 1.3% of a sample with tens of thousands of clones, around 90% of them seen once. Study observations and caveats: Degenerate expanded CDR3beta sequences were enriched among CMV- and Gag-responding cells.

Looked up from germline, CDR1 is MDHEN and CDR2 is SYDVKM. This CDR3 contains 12 residues. The ends were cut back, 9 bases at V and 3 bases at J, with 9 bases in the middle. This nonspecific control used anti-CD3/anti-CD28 bead stimulation of CD4+ T cells. CD4+ T cells upregulating both CD40 ligand and CD69 were sorted as responding cells. Adults with HIV-1 started suppressive ART while chronically infected. Only a few counts were recorded for this clone. The antigen is undetermined. This receptor was identified in an adult man with HIV who was CMV-seropositive. The input for sequencing was CD4+ T cells sorted from PBMCs after 18-hour stimulation, taken from a patient who received antiretroviral therapy. V gene TRBV28 combines with J gene TRBJ1-5, with D uncertain. CDR3 protein: CASTESNQPQHF. The CDR3 DNA reads as TGTGCCAGTACAGAGTCCAATCAGCCCCAGCATTTT.